These 6 T cell receptor beta chains were all obtained from the same sample, sequenced in a study of Ad26.COV2.S vaccination and SARS-CoV-2 variants (dated by TCRdb to the early 2020s). The sample's treatment or condition label is to be understood as: some 20 received Ad26.COV2.S at low or high dose, single or two shots; several received placebo; per-sample allocation not given. For vaccine and placebo recipients, repertoires were sequenced using samples collected on day 63 after the first injection. The library was prepared using the immunoSEQ multiplex PCR assay. TCRdb mirrors the immuneACCESS table, restricted to in-frame sequences. Some clones are absent from its copies; in checked studies, under half trace to an unresolved V gene, and the reason for the others is unknown. In this sample the table shows around 300,000 clones, 90% of which occur a single time. The ten biggest clones cover around 5.5% of the sample.

The sample was peripheral blood, taken in a trial of Ad26.COV2.S vaccine versus placebo. These receptors were taken from a person between 18 and 65 years old who received the Ad26.COV2.S COVID-19 vaccine or a placebo.

The chain couples TRBV28 to TRBJ1-5; tentatively, D is TRBD1 (5 bases). Trimming pared 2 bases from V and 1 base from J, leaving 9 bases between. Germline CDR1 and CDR2: MDHEN and SYDVKM. The CDR3 has 15 amino acids. The DNA for the CDR3 is TGTGCCAGCAGTTTACCGAGGGGAAGCAATCAGCCCCAGCATTTT. Protein: CASSLPRGSNQPQHF.

This rearrangement joins TRBV18 to TRBJ1-5; tentatively, D is TRBD1 (6 bases). V was pared by 3 bases and J by 7 bases, with 19 bases between. The CDR3 has 16 residues. The germline CDR1 and CDR2 sequences are KGHSH and LQKENI. The CDR3 sequence is CASSPIAGGGGQPQHF. For the CDR3, the DNA is TGTGCCAGCTCACCTATCGCGGGAGGGGGAGGGCAGCCCCAGCATTTT.

This chain connects TRBV6-6 to TRBJ1-2; D is perhaps TRBD1 (6 bases). V was cut by 6 bases and J by 8 bases, with 19 bases left in between. The germline gives CDR1 MNHNY, CDR2 SVGAGI (reference sequence). The CDR3 consists of 14 residues. This CDR3 is CASSYRGGAEGYTF. The CDR3 DNA reads as TGTGCCAGCAGCTATAGGGGGGGCGCAGAGGGCTACACCTTC.

CDR3 in DNA: TGCGCCAGCAGCCAAGATTCTGGCGGGGGGCCACTTTACGAGCAGTACTTC. Protein product: CASSQDSGGGPLYEQYF. The genes are TRBV4-1 and TRBJ2-7; 8 nucleotides line up with TRBD2. Germline CDR1 reads MGHRA; CDR2 reads YSYEKL. With V trimmed by 0 bases and J by 4 bases, 11 bases remained unmatched. The CDR3 sequence is 17 residues long.

The V and J genes are TRBV7-2 and TRBJ2-5; 9 nucleotides match TRBD2. CDR1 SGHTA and CDR2 FQGNSA come from the germline V gene. V was pared by 3 bases and J by 1 base, with 3 bases of the junction left unmatched. The CDR3 has 15 residues. In DNA, the CDR3 is TGTGCCAGCAGCTTTAGCGGGGGACGCCAAGAGACCCAGTACTTC. Encoded protein: CASSFSGGRQETQYF.

The J gene is TRBJ2-7, the V gene TRBV6-2 or TRBV6-3; TRBD2 might be the D (6 bases). CDR1 is MNHEY and CDR2 is SVGEGT in the germline V gene. CDR3 length: 14 residues. The ends were cut back, 2 bases at V and 2 bases at J, with 10 bases in the middle. CDR3 amino acids: CASSYDGGTYEQYF. The CDR3 DNA sequence: TGTGCCAGCAGTTACGACGGGGGTACCTACGAGCAGTACTTC.